This T cell receptor (beta chain) appears in the sequencing data of a study of blood T cell repertoires in COVID-19. The wider study: The United States, Italy and Spain supplied acute and convalescent COVID-19 samples. T cells, B-cell-depleted T cells, or PBMCs provided the cDNA or gDNA that served as material.

This clone has just a few counts. Germline loops: CDR1 LNHDA, CDR2 SQIVND (reference sequence). Between the trimmed V and J ends, which lost 3 bases and 6 bases, there was a span of 12 bases. The CDR3 covers 14 residues. In the original analysis: For nucleated cells, counts were estimated from reference gene primer amplification. The table came from immunoSEQ multiplex PCR; TCRdb's copy has only in-frame clones and leaves some out. V and J calls and clone size follow that table, whereas D and trimming were derived from the DNA. Seen here are under 300,000 clones, 88% observed once, and the top ten hold more than 0.95%.

Sequenced sample: peripheral blood. The V and J genes are TRBV19 and TRBJ2-1, with D possibly TRBD2 on 5 matching bases. This receptor was taken from a woman in her 40s who had recovered from COVID-19. This CDR3 reads CASSILGSRNEQFF. The CDR3 bases are TGTGCCAGTAGTATTCTGGGGAGCCGCAATGAGCAGTTCTTC.